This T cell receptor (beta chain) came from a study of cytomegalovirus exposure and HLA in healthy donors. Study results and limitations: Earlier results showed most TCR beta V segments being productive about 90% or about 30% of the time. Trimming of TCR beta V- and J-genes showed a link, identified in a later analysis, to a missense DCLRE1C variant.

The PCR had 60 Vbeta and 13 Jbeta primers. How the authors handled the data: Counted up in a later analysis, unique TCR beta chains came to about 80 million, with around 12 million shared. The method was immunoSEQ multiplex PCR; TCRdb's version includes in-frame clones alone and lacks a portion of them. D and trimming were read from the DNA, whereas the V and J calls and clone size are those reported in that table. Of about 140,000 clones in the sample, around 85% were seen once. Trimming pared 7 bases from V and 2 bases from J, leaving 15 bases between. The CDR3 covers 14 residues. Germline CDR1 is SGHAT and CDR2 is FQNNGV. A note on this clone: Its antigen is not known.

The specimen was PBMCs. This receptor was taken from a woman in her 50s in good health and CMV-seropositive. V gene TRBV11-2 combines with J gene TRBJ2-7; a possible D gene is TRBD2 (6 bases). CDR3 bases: TGTGCCAGCAACCCGACGCGGGGTCCCTACGAGCAGTACTTC. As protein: CASNPTRGPYEQYF. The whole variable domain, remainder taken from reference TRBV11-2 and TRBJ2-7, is EAGVAQSPRYKIIEKRQSVAFWCNPISGHATLYWYQQILGQGPKLLIQFQNNGVVDDSQLPKDRFSAERLKGVDSTLKIQPAKLEDSAVYLCASNPTRGPYEQYFGPGTRLTVT.